The 25 T cell receptor beta chains below were found in one sample sequenced in a study of blood T cell repertoires in COVID-19. The repertoire was sequenced with immunoSEQ multiplex PCR; TCRdb's copy has only in-frame clones and lacks some. The table lists roughly 100,000 clones, roughly 90% of them singletons, with about 17% in the top ten. Sequencing was performed on peripheral blood. The receptors here all came from a woman older than 75 with acute or convalescent COVID-19.

This clone was seen only once. The chain combines TRBV15 with TRBJ1-2; D ambiguous. From germline, CDR1 is LNHNV and CDR2 YYDKDF (reference sequence). V lost 5 bases and J 4 bases, leaving 17 bases between the germline ends. The CDR3 consists of 15 residues. The CDR3 sequence: CATSRGGTGFYGYTF. As DNA, the CDR3 is TGTGCCACCAGCCGGGGAGGCACGGGCTTCTATGGCTACACCTTC. The full variable domain, with the rest looked up from reference TRBV15 and TRBJ1-2, is DAMVIQNPRYQVTQFGKPVTLSCSQTLNHNVMYWYQQKSSQAPKLLFHYYDKDFNNEADTPDNFQSRRPNTSFCFLDIRSPGLGDTAMYLCATSRGGTGFYGYTFGSGTRLTVV.

The chain couples TRBV27 to TRBJ1-6; possibly TRBD1 for D (5 bases). The germline V gene has CDR1 MNHEY and CDR2 SMNVEV (reference sequence). The V gene lost 2 bases and the J gene lost 4 bases, with 12 bases spanning the gap. There are 16 residues in the CDR3. CDR3: CASSLGGTEYNSPLHF. CDR3 DNA sequence: TGTGCCAGCAGTTTAGGAGGGACGGAGTATAATTCACCCCTCCACTTT.

Only a few counts were recorded for this clone. This chain uses TRBV28 with TRBJ1-1; a possible D gene is TRBD1 (5 bases). Per germline, CDR1 MDHEN and CDR2 SYDVKM. The CDR3 is 12 residues long. Trimming took off 7 bases at V and 10 bases at J, with 16 bases between the two ends. The CDR3 DNA reads as TGTGCCAGCATTTCCAGGGTCTTCGGAGCTTTCTTT. Residues: CASISRVFGAFF.

The rearrangement joins TRBV5-8 to TRBJ1-5, with 8 nucleotides matching TRBD1. This CDR3 has 17 amino acids. V lost 7 bases to trimming and J lost 3 bases; unmatched junction nucleotides: 15. The germline V gene has CDR1 SGHTS and CDR2 YDEGEE. The DNA for the CDR3 is TGTGCCAGCGGGAAAGGACAGGGTTTGAGAACCAATCAGCCCCAGCATTTT. Translation: CASGKGQGLRTNQPQHF.

This clone turned up a few times. The gene calls are TRBV19 and TRBJ2-7, with a possible D match to TRBD1 (6 bases). The CDR3 totals 16 residues. The V end lost 4 bases, the J end lost 3 bases, and 19 bases lay between the germline ends. Per germline, CDR1 LNHDA and CDR2 SQIVND (reference sequence). CDR3 DNA: TGTGCCAGTAGTAAGGGTAAACAGGGTACCGGCTACGAGCAGTACTTC. Protein sequence: CASSKGKQGTGYEQYF.

In this sample, this clone turned up once. This chain links TRBV5-4 with TRBJ1-2, with 7 bases that match TRBD1. CDR1 and CDR2 from the germline V gene are SGHNT and YYREEE (reference sequence). The CDR3 is 13 amino acids. V lost 4 bases and J lost 4; bases outside the gene matches: 4. Here the CDR3 reads CASSPDRIYGYTF. Here the CDR3 DNA reads TGTGCCAGCAGCCCGGACAGGATCTATGGCTACACCTTC.

The V and J genes are TRBV5-4 and TRBJ2-2; D is possibly TRBD2 (6 bases). This CDR3 is built from 15 residues. V was clipped by 1 base and J by 4 bases, with 11 bases between them. The V gene's germline CDR1 is SGHNT and CDR2 YYREEE (reference sequence). The CDR3 DNA reads as TGTGCCAGCAGCTTGACGGGGGTCCCCACCGGGGAGCTGTTTTTT. Encoded protein: CASSLTGVPTGELFF.

The chain employs TRBV2 and TRBJ2-3; weak D call: TRBD2 (6 bases). This CDR3 has 12 residues. With 6 bases removed from V and 4 bases from J, the gap between germline ends came to 8 bases. Looked up from germline, CDR1 is SNHLY and CDR2 is FYNNEI. CDR3 region: CASRWGADTQYF. CDR3 bases: TGTGCCAGCAGGTGGGGGGCAGATACGCAGTATTTT. Drawing the rest from reference TRBV2 and TRBJ2-3, the complete variable domain is EPEVTQTPSHQVTQMGQEVILRCVPISNHLYFYWYRQILGQKVEFLVSFYNNEISEKSEIFDDQFSVERPDGSNFTLKIRSTKLEDSAMYFCASRWGADTQYFGPGTRLTVL.

The chain uses TRBV6-4 and TRBJ2-7, with D possibly matching TRBD1 (5 bases). This CDR3 is built from 14 residues. Germline assignment: CDR1 MRHNA and CDR2 SNTAGT. The ends were cut back, 7 bases at V and 0 bases at J, with 13 bases in the middle. CDR3 DNA: TGTGCCAGCATTGGCAGGGCAGACTCCTACGAGCAGTACTTC. This encodes CASIGRADSYEQYF.

This clone was counted a few times. The chain links TRBV9 to TRBJ1-3; tentatively, D is TRBD1 (6 bases). This CDR3 comprises 17 residues. The V and J ends lost 3 bases and 0 bases respectively, with 16 bases between them. The germline V gene has CDR1 SGDLS and CDR2 YYNGEE. DNA of the CDR3: TGTGCCAGCAGCGCAACAACCGGGACACTCTCTGGAAACACCATATATTTT. Encoded protein: CASSATTGTLSGNTIYF.

This clone was seen a few times. V gene TRBV18 combines with J gene TRBJ2-7; 15 positions match TRBD2. This CDR3 has 17 amino acids. Germline lookup yields CDR1 KGHSH and CDR2 LQKENI. V shed 6 bases, J shed 3 bases, and the junction held 9 bases outside the gene matches. CDR3 residues: CASSRTSGGAPFYEQYF. CDR3 nucleotide sequence: TGTGCCAGCTCCAGGACTAGCGGGGGGGCCCCGTTCTACGAGCAGTACTTC.

The V and J genes are TRBV11-2 and TRBJ2-7; D is perhaps TRBD2 (7 bases). The CDR3 is made up of 12 amino acids. Germline CDR1 is SGHAT and CDR2 is FQNNGV. V lost 8 bases and J 7 bases, leaving 15 bases between the germline ends. CDR3 coding DNA: TGTGCCAGCGGGGGGGCGGATTGGGAGCAGTACTTC. Translating gives CASGGADWEQYF.

This sequence joins TRBV20-1 and TRBJ1-1; TRBD1 aligns across 10 bases. The germline gives CDR1 DFQATT, CDR2 SNEGSKA (reference sequence). The CDR3 has 11 residues. CDR3 in amino acids: CRGQGGTEAFF. The CDR3 DNA is TGCAGAGGACAGGGGGGAACTGAAGCTTTCTTT.

V usage is TRBV5-8 and J usage is TRBJ2-7; 9 bases line up with TRBD1. Germline V gene lookup returns CDR1 SGHTS and CDR2 YDEGEE. V lost 5 bases, J lost 5 bases, and 5 bases stayed unmatched. This CDR3 region has 13 residues. As DNA, the CDR3 is TGTGCCAGCAGACAGACAGGGGGGAACGAGCAGTACTTC. Protein: CASRQTGGNEQYF. The full variable domain, completed using reference TRBV5-8 and TRBJ2-7, is EAGVTQSPTHLIKTRGQQATLRCSPISGHTSVYWYQQALGLGLQFLLWYDEGEERNRGNFPPRFSGRQFPNYSSELNVNALELEDSALYLCASRQTGGNEQYFGPGTRLTVT.

CDR3 loop: CASSQSPQGRGYTF. As DNA, the CDR3 is TGTGCCAGCAGTCAGTCCCCCCAGGGTCGTGGCTACACCTTC. This chain uses TRBV28 with TRBJ1-2, with D possibly matching TRBD1 (5 bases). Trimming left V 5 bases short and J 7 bases short, with 17 bases between. Germline V gene sequence: CDR1 MDHEN, CDR2 SYDVKM. The CDR3 covers 14 residues.

The chain links TRBV6-1 to TRBJ1-2; possible D gene TRBD1, 5 bases. V was cut by 2 bases and J by 7 bases, with 11 bases left in between. This CDR3 spans 13 amino acids. In germline, CDR1 is MNHNS, CDR2 SASEGT. The CDR3 DNA follows: TGTGCCAGCAGTGAACAGGGCTTAAGTGGCTACACCTTC. Its translation is CASSEQGLSGYTF.

The chain combines TRBV20-1 with TRBJ2-3; D tentatively fits TRBD1 or TRBD2 (5 bases each). CDR3 length: 15 residues. Trimming removed 3 bases from V and 0 bases from J, with 13 bases in between. CDR1 and CDR2 from the germline V gene are DFQATT and SNEGSKA (reference sequence). CDR3 nucleotides: TGCAGTGCTAGTGAGGGGCGGTCAAGCACAGATACGCAGTATTTT. This translates into CSASEGRSSTDTQYF.

In this sample, this clone turned up once. V is TRBV6-6 and J is TRBJ1-2; weak D call: TRBD1 (6 bases). V lost 5 bases and J lost 4, with 11 bases in between. Germline CDR1 is MNHNY and CDR2 is SVGAGI (reference sequence). This CDR3 is 13 amino acids long. CDR3 in amino acids: CASSPGAGYGYTF. The CDR3 DNA sequence: TGTGCCAGCAGTCCAGGGGCTGGCTATGGCTACACCTTC.

This clone has just one count. The chain combines TRBV10-3 with TRBJ2-2; D may be TRBD2 (6 bases). The germline V and J ends were trimmed by 8 bases and 5 bases, with 12 bases remaining between them. In germline, CDR1 is ENHRY, CDR2 SYGVKD. The CDR3 has 13 amino acids. The CDR3 coding sequence is TGTGCCATCTCGACTAGACGGACCGGGGAGCTGTTTTTT. This translates into CAISTRRTGELFF.

This clone appeared a single time. The genes are TRBV2 and TRBJ2-5, with D perhaps TRBD2 (6 bases). CDR1 SNHLY and CDR2 FYNNEI come from the germline V gene. V was pared by 3 bases and J by 1 base, with 12 bases between. The CDR3 covers 15 residues. CDR3 DNA sequence: TGTGCCAGCAGTGATTCGGGACTGGGCCAAGAGACCCAGTACTTC. Translating it yields CASSDSGLGQETQYF.

This clone has ten or more counts. This chain uses TRBV5-5 with TRBJ1-2; D ambiguous. Germline CDR1 is SGHKS and CDR2 is YYEKEE (reference sequence). The V end lost 0 bases, the J end lost 6 bases, and 12 bases lay between the germline ends. CDR3 size: 14 residues. In DNA, the CDR3 is TGTGCCAGCAGCTTGGGAGTAGCCCGCAATGGCTACACCTTC. It codes for CASSLGVARNGYTF. Full variable domain (rest looked up from reference TRBV5-5 and TRBJ1-2): DAGVTQSPTHLIKTRGQQVTLRCSPISGHKSVSWYQQVLGQGPQFIFQYYEKEERGRGNFPDRFSARQFPNYSSELNVNALLLGDSALYLCASSLGVARNGYTFGSGTRLTVV.

This rearrangement joins TRBV6-5 to TRBJ1-6; possible D gene TRBD1, 5 bases. The CDR3 spans 14 residues. CDR1 is MNHEY, CDR2 SVGAGI, per germline. Trimming stripped 5 bases from V and 6 bases from J, with 11 bases between. CDR3 loop: CASSQDMANSPLHF. The CDR3 nucleotides read TGTGCCAGCAGTCAGGACATGGCTAATTCACCCCTCCACTTT.

V usage is TRBV11-3 and J usage is TRBJ2-1; D might be TRBD2 (5 bases). Germline V gene data show CDR1 as SGHNT and CDR2 as YENEEA. Trimming shortened V by 5 bases and J by 5 bases, and 22 bases separated the two germline ends. The CDR3 sequence is 17 residues long. CDR3 sequence: CASSQGAATRYHNEQFF. The CDR3 DNA reads as TGTGCCAGCAGCCAAGGAGCGGCTACACGGTACCACAATGAGCAGTTCTTC. The whole variable domain, filled in from reference TRBV11-3 and TRBJ2-1, reads EAGVVQSPRYKIIEKKQPVAFWCNPISGHNTLYWYLQNLGQGPELLIRYENEEAVDDSQLPKDRFSAERLKGVDSTLKIQPAELGDSAVYLCASSQGAATRYHNEQFFGPGTRLTVL.

The chain links TRBV5-4 to TRBJ1-2; perhaps TRBD1 as D (5 bases). CDR3 size: 15 residues. Trimming pared 4 bases from V and 0 bases from J, leaving 13 bases between. CDR1 and CDR2 (germline): SGHNT, YYREEE (reference sequence). Written as DNA, the CDR3 is TGTGCCAGCAGCCCCCAGGGAGGAGCTAACTATGGCTACACCTTC. As protein: CASSPQGGANYGYTF. Combining the CDR3 with reference TRBV5-4 and TRBJ1-2 gives the whole variable domain ETGVTQSPTHLIKTRGQQVTLRCSSQSGHNTVSWYQQALGQGPQFIFQYYREEENGRGNFPPRFSGLQFPNYSSELNVNALELDDSALYLCASSPQGGANYGYTFGSGTRLTVV.

This chain connects TRBV18 to TRBJ2-7; TRBD2 matches at 7 bases. In germline, CDR1 is KGHSH, CDR2 LQKENI. This CDR3 is 14 amino acids long. V lost 4 bases, J lost 2 bases, and 5 bases stayed unmatched. CDR3 sequence (DNA): TGTGCCAGCTCACTATCGGGACTAACCTACGAGCAGTACTTC. This codes for CASSLSGLTYEQYF.